The 26 T cell receptor beta chains in this list originate from one sample, sequenced in a study of untreated major depressive disorder. Study-wide points: Compared with controls, depressed patients showed more TRBV05-01 (Vbeta 5.1) usage in CD4+ T cells.

These receptors are not linked to any known antigen. Profiling relied on immunoSEQ multiplex PCR, and the TCRdb table lists in-frame clones only, not all of them. The table records about 25,000 clones, approximately 90% of them present only once. Material for sequencing was CD4+ T cells from PBMCs. Every receptor here comes from a young woman with major depressive disorder.

The chain employs TRBV4-2 and TRBJ2-2; 8 bases match TRBD1. The CDR3 length is 15 residues. Germline CDR1 reads LGHNA; CDR2 reads YNFKEQ. Trimming removed 4 bases from V and 6 bases from J; junction bases left unmatched: 7. The CDR3 DNA reads TGTGCCAGCAGCCCGGACAGGGTGAGGGCCGGGGAGCTGTTTTTT. Encoded protein: CASSPDRVRAGELFF.

The chain carries TRBV28 and TRBJ1-5; no clear D. V lost 7 bases to trimming and J lost 7 bases, with 11 bases between them. Germline values: CDR1 MDHEN, CDR2 SYDVKM. This CDR3 contains 12 residues. The CDR3 sequence is CASTRVGQPQHF. CDR3 bases: TGTGCCAGCACAAGGGTCGGCCAGCCCCAGCATTTT.

The chain has TRBV5-1 and TRBJ1-2; no clear D. The CDR3 has 13 residues. Germline V lookup: CDR1 SGHRS, CDR2 YFSETQ. With 4 bases removed from V and 3 bases from J, the gap between germline ends came to 10 bases. The CDR3 is CASSPEGDYGYTF. The DNA for the CDR3 is TGCGCCAGCAGCCCGGAAGGCGACTATGGCTACACCTTC.

V gene TRBV5-1 combines with J gene TRBJ2-7; D not certain. The CDR3 extends over 14 amino acids. Germline-derived CDR1 and CDR2 are SGHRS and YFSETQ. Deletions cut 0 bases from V and 5 bases from J, with 12 bases between. The CDR3 DNA is TGCGCCAGCAGCTTGGGCTCCGTAAGGGACGAGCAGTACTTC. Encoded protein: CASSLGSVRDEQYF.

This chain connects TRBV4-2 to TRBJ1-4; D might be TRBD1 (5 bases). Germline CDR1 LGHNA, CDR2 YNFKEQ. The ends were cut back, 1 base at V and 3 bases at J, with 9 bases in the middle. The CDR3 is 15 amino acids. The CDR3 protein is CASSQVSGPNEKLFF. CDR3 coding DNA: TGTGCCAGCAGCCAAGTTTCGGGGCCTAATGAAAAACTGTTTTTT.

The CDR3 loop reads CASSPPRLGAQPQHF. The CDR3 region has the DNA TGTGCCAGCAGTCCCCCCCGTTTGGGGGCTCAGCCCCAGCATTTT. The rearrangement joins TRBV28 to TRBJ1-5; perhaps TRBD1 as D (6 bases). The ends were cut back, 5 bases at V and 6 bases at J, with 17 bases in the middle. Germline V CDR1 and CDR2: MDHEN, SYDVKM. The CDR3 sequence is 15 residues long.

J is TRBJ2-7 and V is TRBV11-3, with 9 bases fitting TRBD1. V was pared by 1 base and J by 6 bases, with 4 bases of the junction left unmatched. The CDR3 has 14 residues. Germline-derived CDR1 and CDR2 are SGHNT and YENEEA. DNA for the CDR3: TGTGCCAGCAGCTTAGTAGACAGGGGGTCCGAGCAGTACTTC. Encoded protein: CASSLVDRGSEQYF.

This chain connects TRBV10-1 to TRBJ1-6; 9 nucleotides align to TRBD1. V trimming: 8 bases; J trimming: 8 bases; junction bases outside the gene matches: 19. CDR1 is WNHNN and CDR2 is SYGVQD in the germline V gene (reference sequence). This CDR3 has 18 residues. CDR3 nucleotides: TGCGCCAGCCGCGGAATGGATGGGACAGGGTTTGGAGATTCACCCCTCCACTTT. Amino acids: CASRGMDGTGFGDSPLHF.

The chain couples TRBV15 to TRBJ1-5; D is possibly TRBD1 (5 bases). Germline-derived CDR1 and CDR2 are LNHNV and YYDKDF (reference sequence). Trimming took off 0 bases at V and 0 bases at J, with 30 bases between the two ends. The CDR3 runs to 23 residues. The CDR3 loop is CATSRDRTPPFSGESNSNQPQHF. CDR3 nucleotides: TGTGCCACCAGCAGAGATCGGACACCCCCCTTCTCGGGAGAGAGTAATAGCAATCAGCCCCAGCATTTT.

This rearrangement joins TRBV6-4 to TRBJ2-5, with a possible D match to TRBD2 (5 bases). The CDR3 length is 16 residues. Between the trimmed V and J ends, which lost 4 bases and 2 bases, there was a span of 17 bases. Germline CDR1 MRHNA, CDR2 SNTAGT. The CDR3: CASSVERGTAQETQYF. CDR3 nucleotide sequence: TGTGCCAGCAGTGTCGAACGGGGTACGGCGCAAGAGACCCAGTACTTC.

The chain combines TRBV14 with TRBJ2-1; D gene uncertain. The ends were cut back, 3 bases at V and 10 bases at J, with 22 bases in the middle. Germline V gives CDR1 SGHDN, CDR2 FVKESK. The CDR3 has 16 residues. The CDR3 loop is CASSQNFRRFYMEQFF. The DNA for the CDR3 is TGTGCCAGCAGCCAGAATTTCAGGCGGTTTTATATGGAGCAGTTCTTC.

The rearrangement joins TRBV6-1 to TRBJ2-1, with D unclear. Germline CDR1 is MNHNS and CDR2 is SASEGT. V lost 2 bases to trimming and J lost 3 bases, with 5 bases between them. This CDR3 has 13 amino acids. The CDR3 coding sequence is TGTGCCAGCAGTGAATATGGCTACAATGAGCAGTTCTTC. Its protein is CASSEYGYNEQFF.

This chain connects TRBV7-9 to TRBJ1-6, with D hard to call. The germline V gene has CDR1 SEHNR and CDR2 FQNEAQ (reference sequence). Trimming removed 5 bases at V and 5 bases at J, with 16 bases between. The CDR3 sequence is 16 residues long. The CDR3 loop is CASSRAGSGDNSPLHF. The CDR3 bases are TGTGCCAGCAGCCGGGCCGGCAGTGGGGATAATTCACCCCTCCACTTT.

The chain carries TRBV19 and TRBJ2-1; 10 nucleotides align to TRBD2. The CDR3 consists of 17 residues. Germline CDR1 is LNHDA and CDR2 is SQIVND (reference sequence). Trimming removed 6 bases from V and 4 bases from J; junction bases left unmatched: 12. Written as DNA, the CDR3 is TGTGCCAGTAGACTAGGGGGCACTAGCGGGGCTTACAATGAGCAGTTCTTC. Encoded protein: CASRLGGTSGAYNEQFF. The variable domain in full, with the rest retrieved from reference TRBV19 and TRBJ2-1, is DGGITQSPKYLFRKEGQNVTLSCEQNLNHDAMYWYRQDPGQGLRLIYYSQIVNDFQKGDIAEGYSVSREKKESFPLTVTSAQKNPTAFYLCASRLGGTSGAYNEQFFGPGTRLTVL.

The chain carries TRBV4-3 and TRBJ1-4; TRBD1 might be the D (5 bases). The germline V and J ends were trimmed by 0 bases and 8 bases, with 13 bases remaining between them. This CDR3 is built from 15 residues. The germline V gene encodes CDR1 LGHNA and CDR2 YSLEER. The CDR3 loop reads CASSQDPGRGEKLFF. CDR3 nucleotides: TGCGCCAGCAGCCAAGATCCGGGGAGGGGAGAAAAACTGTTTTTT.

The V gene is TRBV20-1, the J gene TRBJ2-1; possible D gene TRBD1, 5 bases. The CDR3 loop spans 11 amino acids. V was shortened by 3 bases and J by 6 bases, with 6 bases between the two germline ends. Germline loops: CDR1 DFQATT, CDR2 SNEGSKA (reference sequence). DNA of the CDR3: TGCAGTGCTAGTCAGGGCAATGAGCAGTTCTTC. This sequence encodes CSASQGNEQFF.

The chain combines TRBV7-2 with TRBJ2-2; 7 bases fit TRBD1. This CDR3 region has 19 residues. The V gene's germline CDR1 is SGHTA and CDR2 FQGNSA. Trimming at V came to 1 base and at J to 1 base, leaving 12 bases not matched to a gene. CDR3: CASSLEPVARGWNTGELFF. In nucleotides, the CDR3 is TGTGCCAGCAGCTTAGAACCCGTTGCCAGGGGGTGGAACACCGGGGAGCTGTTTTTT.

This rearrangement joins TRBV7-3 to TRBJ1-2, with TRBD1 matching over 8 bases. CDR1 is SGHTA and CDR2 is FQGTGA in the germline V gene. The CDR3 consists of 13 residues. The J segment lost 8 bases and the V segment lost 8 bases, leaving 10 bases of the junction unmatched. In nucleotides, the CDR3 is TGTGCCAGCTCTAAGGACAGGGAGTTAGGCTACACCTTC. Protein sequence: CASSKDRELGYTF. The full variable domain, completed using reference TRBV7-3 and TRBJ1-2, is GAGVSQTPSNKVTEKGKYVELRCDPISGHTALYWYRQSLGQGPEFLIYFQGTGAADDSGLPNDRFFAVRPEGSVSTLKIQRTERGDSAVYLCASSKDRELGYTFGSGTRLTVV.

This clone was counted a few times. The chain couples TRBV6-1 to TRBJ1-2, with D possibly matching TRBD1 (5 bases). CDR1 MNHNS and CDR2 SASEGT come from the germline V gene. The CDR3 runs to 15 residues. Trimming cost V 2 bases and J 3 bases, with 13 bases left between them. The CDR3 nucleotides read TGTGCCAGCAGTGAATCCGGCAGGGTCGACTATGGCTACACCTTC. The encoded protein is CASSESGRVDYGYTF.

This clone was recorded once. The genes are TRBV5-4 and TRBJ2-5; 9 bases agree with TRBD1. The CDR3 is 14 residues long. Looked up from germline, CDR1 is SGHNT and CDR2 is YYREEE (reference sequence). With V trimmed by 4 bases and J by 5 bases, 6 bases remained unmatched. The CDR3 spells CASSLQGAGETQYF. The CDR3 DNA is TGTGCCAGCAGCCTACAGGGGGCAGGGGAGACCCAGTACTTC.

The rearrangement uses TRBV6-5 and TRBJ1-2, with 8 bases identical to TRBD1. The CDR3 is 15 amino acids. CDR1 MNHEY and CDR2 SVGAGI come from the germline V gene. The V and J ends lost 5 bases and 4 bases, in that order; junction bases with no gene match: 9. This CDR3 reads CASSPGQGVSYGYTF. In nucleotides, the CDR3 is TGTGCCAGCAGTCCAGGACAGGGAGTAAGCTATGGCTACACCTTC.

The chain uses TRBV18 and TRBJ1-3, with D unresolved. Germline-derived CDR1 and CDR2 are KGHSH and LQKENI. The V end was cut by 3 bases, the J end by 0 bases, with 9 bases between. The CDR3 sequence is 15 residues long. CDR3 DNA: TGTGCCAGCTCACCTGCCGCCCGCTCTGGAAACACCATATATTTT. It specifies CASSPAARSGNTIYF.

Only one count was recorded for this clone. The V call is TRBV29-1, the J call TRBJ2-1; D is undetermined. CDR1 is SQVTM and CDR2 is ANQGSEA in the germline V gene. V lost 2 bases to trimming and J lost 10 bases, with 9 bases between them. CDR3 length: 11 amino acids. The DNA of the CDR3 is TGCAGCGTTGAAAAGCCCGGGGAGCAGTTCTTC. The encoded protein is CSVEKPGEQFF.

The CDR3 sequence is CASSAPGQLNTEAFF. Here the CDR3 DNA reads TGTGCCAGCAGCGCACCGGGACAGTTGAACACTGAAGCTTTCTTT. J is TRBJ1-1 and V is TRBV9, with 7 bases matching TRBD1. CDR1 is SGDLS and CDR2 is YYNGEE in the germline V gene. V dropped 3 bases and J dropped 0; count of bases not matched to a gene: 5. The CDR3 runs to 15 residues.

This chain links TRBV27 with TRBJ2-7, with D perhaps matching TRBD1 (7 bases). This CDR3 contains 14 residues. Trimming stripped 5 bases from V and 3 bases from J, with 14 bases between. Looked up from germline, CDR1 is MNHEY and CDR2 is SMNVEV (reference sequence). The CDR3 nucleotides are TGTGCCAGCAGTGCCAGACAGGGAGGCTACGAGCAGTACTTC. Its translation is CASSARQGGYEQYF.

This chain uses TRBV4-1 with TRBJ2-1; 9 bases agree with TRBD1. Trimming removed 4 bases from V and 8 bases from J; junction bases left unmatched: 9. CDR3 length equals 15 residues. Germline CDR1 reads MGHRA; CDR2 reads YSYEKL. The CDR3: CASSLQGARFDEQFF. The CDR3 region has the DNA TGCGCCAGCAGCCTACAGGGGGCGCGATTTGATGAGCAGTTCTTC.